Detailed here is one T cell receptor (beta chain). The antigen remains unidentified. Using immunoSEQ multiplex PCR, the repertoire was profiled, and TCRdb retains in-frame clones only, with some absent. The sample lists some 120,000 clones; around 90% were seen once. The data are from a study of radiation and T cells in renal cell carcinoma. Time point defined: blood 2 weeks post-SBRT. Treatment of the sample: 15 Gy SBRT to primary tumor, nephrectomy 4 weeks later. Serial blood draws occurred at baseline and 2 and 4 weeks post-SBRT. V lost 4 bases and J lost 3, with 9 bases in between. CDR3 length: 13 residues. Per germline, CDR1 LGHNA and CDR2 YNFKEQ. General observations from the study: Top tumor clonotypes rose in blood 2 weeks post-radiation, then contracted.

V and J are TRBV4-2 and TRBJ1-1, with no clear D. The sequences come from blood, collected from a patient whose treatment included radiotherapy and nephrectomy. The receptor was isolated from a woman between 65 and 79 years old with renal cell carcinoma. CDR3 region: CASSRERDTEAFF. The CDR3 nucleotides read TGTGCCAGCAGCCGAGAGAGGGACACTGAAGCTTTCTTT.